The 15 T cell receptor beta chains below come from one sample, sequenced in a study of cytomegalovirus exposure and HLA in healthy donors. PCR primers comprised 60 Vbeta and 13 Jbeta primers. Data came from immunoSEQ multiplex PCR; TCRdb stores just in-frame clones and leaves some out. The repertoire holds under 90,000 clones, with about two thirds as singletons. The sequencing input was PBMCs. The receptor set was obtained from a woman between 45 and 65 years old in good health and CMV-seropositive.

CDR3 nucleotides: TGTGCCTGGAGTGTGAGGCGCAATATAAGGACCTACGAGCAGTACTTC. Its translation is CAWSVRRNIRTYEQYF. This rearrangement joins TRBV30 to TRBJ2-7; no reliable D call. This CDR3 is built from 16 residues. Germline V gene sequence: CDR1 GTSNPN, CDR2 SVGIG (reference sequence). V was clipped by 0 bases and J by 2 bases, with 17 bases between them.

This sequence joins TRBV5-6 and TRBJ2-1; 9 bases fit TRBD2. The CDR3 runs to 17 residues. The V segment lost 0 bases and the J segment 6 bases; nucleotides outside the gene matches: 10. The germline CDR1 and CDR2 sequences are SGHDT and YYEEEE. CDR3 sequence: CASSLAGLAGYFNEQFF. The CDR3 bases are TGTGCCAGCAGCTTGGCCGGGCTAGCGGGATATTTCAATGAGCAGTTCTTC.

The chain employs TRBV14 and TRBJ2-7, with TRBD1 matching 11 bases. This CDR3 is built from 18 residues. Trimming at V came to 1 base and at J to 2 bases, leaving 10 bases not matched to a gene. Germline V CDR1 and CDR2: SGHDN, FVKESK. CDR3 in amino acids: CASSQGFLPGQGAYEQYF. The CDR3 DNA reads TGTGCCAGCAGCCAAGGCTTTTTACCGGGACAGGGGGCCTACGAGCAGTACTTC. Combining the CDR3 with reference TRBV14 and TRBJ2-7 gives the whole variable domain EAGVTQFPSHSVIEKGQTVTLRCDPISGHDNLYWYRRVMGKEIKFLLHFVKESKQDESGMPNNRFLAERTGGTYSTLKVQPAELEDSGVYFCASSQGFLPGQGAYEQYFGPGTRLTVT.

V gene TRBV7-2 combines with J gene TRBJ2-3; 13 nucleotides agree with TRBD2. Germline V gene sequence: CDR1 SGHTA, CDR2 FQGNSA. The CDR3 runs 19 residues. V trimming: 7 bases; J trimming: 1 base; junction bases outside the gene matches: 14. The chain's CDR3 is CASTPQTWTSGSRTDTQYF. CDR3 DNA: TGTGCCAGCACCCCGCAAACCTGGACTAGCGGGAGCCGCACAGATACGCAGTATTTT.

The chain is built from TRBV2 and TRBJ1-4, with a possible D match to TRBD1 (5 bases). This CDR3 spans 12 amino acids. Trimming took off 6 bases at V and 4 bases at J, with 6 bases between the two ends. The germline V gene has CDR1 SNHLY and CDR2 FYNNEI. The CDR3 spells CASRGLNEKLFF. The CDR3 DNA follows: TGTGCCAGCAGGGGGCTTAATGAAAAACTGTTTTTT.

This clone was detected only once. This chain joins TRBV27 and TRBJ2-4; D is unresolved. Germline-derived CDR1 and CDR2 are MNHEY and SMNVEV (reference sequence). V gave up 3 bases and J gave up 7 bases, with 4 bases separating them. CDR3 length: 11 amino acids. This CDR3 is CASSFGNIQYF. DNA for the CDR3: TGTGCCAGCAGTTTCGGGAACATTCAGTACTTC.

The chain carries TRBV10-3 and TRBJ1-2; D not resolved. Germline V lookup: CDR1 ENHRY, CDR2 SYGVKD. Trimming shortened V by 7 bases and J by 4 bases, and 10 bases separated the two germline ends. The CDR3 spans 12 residues. The CDR3 bases are TGTGCCATCACTCAGGAGGGCTATGGCTACACCTTC. Protein sequence: CAITQEGYGYTF.

The genes are TRBV19 and TRBJ1-1; D uncertain. Germline CDR1 LNHDA, CDR2 SQIVND (reference sequence). The CDR3 is made up of 11 amino acids. The V end lost 7 bases, the J end lost 4 bases, and 7 bases lay between the germline ends. The CDR3 reads CASTFFTEAFF. The CDR3 DNA is TGTGCCAGTACCTTTTTCACTGAAGCTTTCTTT.

The rearrangement links TRBV11-3 to TRBJ2-2; D may be TRBD1 (5 bases). CDR1 SGHNT and CDR2 YENEEA come from the germline V gene. This CDR3 contains 15 residues. Trimming cost V 2 bases and J 4 bases, with 11 bases left between them. CDR3 DNA sequence: TGTGCCAGCAGCTTACAGGGCACGCTCACCGGGGAGCTGTTTTTT. Amino acids: CASSLQGTLTGELFF.

The V call is TRBV4-1, the J call TRBJ2-7, with 8 positions matching TRBD1. V dropped 5 bases and J dropped 2; count of bases not matched to a gene: 5. Germline CDR1 reads MGHRA; CDR2 reads YSYEKL. CDR3 length: 14 residues. CDR3 residues: CASSDGQGTYEQYF. The CDR3 DNA reads as TGCGCCAGCAGCGACGGACAGGGAACCTACGAGCAGTACTTC.

The CDR3 sequence is CASVESSGKFEQYF. CDR3 in DNA: TGTGCCAGCGTGGAGAGTAGCGGGAAGTTCGAGCAGTACTTC. The J gene is TRBJ2-7, the V gene TRBV27, with 8 bases lining up with TRBD2. The length of the CDR3 is 14 residues. Germline V lookup: CDR1 MNHEY, CDR2 SMNVEV (reference sequence). Trimming took 8 bases from V and 6 from J; bases not matched to a gene: 12.

The chain recombines TRBV9 with TRBJ1-1; D gene ambiguous. V lost 2 bases and J 3 bases, leaving 8 bases between the germline ends. Germline CDR1 and CDR2: SGDLS and YYNGEE. This CDR3 has 13 amino acids. The DNA of the CDR3 is TGTGCCAGCAGCGTTAAGTCGGACACTGAAGCTTTCTTT. Translated, it gives CASSVKSDTEAFF.

V gene TRBV27 combines with J gene TRBJ2-5, with 11 bases matching TRBD2. The CDR3 consists of 13 residues. V lost 9 bases and J lost 3; bases outside the gene matches: 3. Germline V gene sequence: CDR1 MNHEY, CDR2 SMNVEV (reference sequence). CDR3 in DNA: TGTGCCAGTCCGACTAGCGGGAAAGAGACCCAGTACTTC. Its protein is CASPTSGKETQYF.

This clone is termed medium-sized. The rearrangement links TRBV12-5 to TRBJ1-2, with a tentative D call TRBD1 (5 bases). The germline V gene encodes CDR1 LGHNT and CDR2 FRNRAP. There are 14 residues in the CDR3. With 5 bases removed from V and 8 bases from J, the gap between germline ends came to 18 bases. CDR3 nucleotide sequence: TGTGCTAGTGGTCCCGGGGGGACGGCTATGGGCTACACCTTC. Protein: CASGPGGTAMGYTF.

The chain carries TRBV29-1 and TRBJ2-1; tentative D call: TRBD2 (7 bases). With 5 bases removed from V and 6 bases from J, the gap between germline ends came to 14 bases. The CDR3 is 13 residues long. CDR1 and CDR2 (germline): SQVTM, ANQGSEA. CDR3 DNA: TGCAGCGTTCGCGGGGGCAACGTCAATGAGCAGTTCTTC. Translating gives CSVRGGNVNEQFF.